This entry lists 3 T cell receptor beta chains sequenced from one sample in a study of CD8 T cells in ankylosing spondylitis. TCRdb used MiXCR to reprocess the 5' RACE reads, holding one entry per CDR3 protein. This table holds 200,000 to 250,000 distinct CDR3 sequences, about a quarter found once. The sample comprised blood, either unsorted or a sorted T cell fraction (not recorded which). The receptors were sampled from a male donor with ankylosing spondylitis or in good health (not recorded which).

V gene TRBV29-1 combines with J gene TRBJ2-3, with 10 bases that match TRBD2. Germline trimming cut 4 bases from V and 14 bases from J; bases unmatched to any gene: 9. The germline V gene has CDR1 SQVTM and CDR2 ANQGSEA. The CDR3 length is 12 residues. The CDR3 loop reads CSVAGASGSVYF. The DNA for the CDR3 is TGCAGCGTTGCCGGGGCTAGCGGGAGTGTGTATTTT.

This clonotype came up a few times. The rearrangement links TRBV20-1 to TRBJ1-1; D may be TRBD1 (6 bases). The CDR3 consists of 16 residues. V lost 2 bases and J 1 base, leaving 17 bases between the germline ends. Germline V gene lookup returns CDR1 DFQATT and CDR2 SNEGSKA (reference sequence). The chain's CDR3 is CSARLAGARGNTEAFF. The CDR3 bases are TGCAGTGCTAGATTAGCAGGGGCGCGAGGGAACACTGAAGCTTTCTTT.

Worth noting for this clonotype: Possible read error: a much larger clone is one base away. The chain has TRBV5-6 and TRBJ2-2, with 12 bases matching TRBD2. Looked up from germline, CDR1 is SGHDT and CDR2 is YYEEEE. The CDR3 is 18 amino acids. CDR3 loop: CDSSLVPSGRENTGELFF. For the CDR3, the DNA is TGTGACAGCAGCTTGGTTCCTAGCGGGAGGGAGAACACCGGGGAGCTGTTTTTT.